The source of this T cell receptor beta chain is a study of cytomegalovirus exposure and HLA in healthy donors (dated by TCRdb to 2015 to 2018). Regarding the study in general: According to an earlier analysis of 587 of the donors, roughly 180 million T cells yielded roughly 110 million unique TCR beta sequences and 276 Gb of sequence data. An early release covering about 600 HLA-typed donors comprised roughly 300 gigabases of sequencing data and tens of millions of unique TCR sequences. Of the approximately 370 genotyped donors, over 80% were placed in the genetic ancestry cluster associated with self-reported Caucasian donors. The study was designed to test whether signatures of past pathogen exposure could be identified by cataloging public T cell receptors. The study profiled the T cell repertoires of fewer than 850 subjects by immunosequencing and related them to cytomegalovirus serostatus. Along with the roughly 670-subject first cohort, a separate validation cohort of over a hundred different subjects was used. To predict cytomegalovirus infection status, the study brought together high-throughput TCR immunosequencing, statistical association of individual TCRs with disease status, and machine learning. In a later analysis, previously published TCR beta repertoires from 500 to 750 donors were re-analyzed and high-resolution HLA genotyping was added so that TCR occurrence patterns could be studied. Rather than using new phenotypic data, the later analysis identified candidate immune exposures from TCR beta sequences and from how often those sequences occurred across donors. An earlier analysis of roughly 600 of the donors used high-throughput TCR beta sequencing to judge whether each TCR beta V gene segment behaved as functional or pseudogenic. Donor age, sex, ethnicity and CMV serostatus were collected together with the repertoire data. Genome-wide SNP genotypes for about three fifths of the 666 donors were used in a later genetic analysis, which treated that subset as a discovery cohort. Every discovery cohort repertoire had been produced on one sequencing platform. HLA typing included class I and class II loci at four-digit resolution. Typing coverage varied by locus: roughly 620-640 donors for A, B, C, DRB1 and DQB1; about 520 for DQA1; about 570 for DPA1; 450 to 480 for DPB1. Roughly 5 DR-DQ haplotypes were handled as single units for association and clustering, since linkage in the cohort was strong. On average, about 240,000 unique TCR beta nucleotide sequences were sequenced per donor among 398 genotyped donors of the cohort, with 15% to 20% of those sequences being non-productive. Findings and caveats that apply to the study as a whole: In a later analysis, the rate of TCR association differed among HLA loci, with DRB1 alleles having the most associated TCRs and HLA-C alleles having the fewest. The sequencing pipeline was judged likely to have produced a cluster of highly shared sequence variants as a technical artifact. A few of the identified cytomegalovirus-associated TCR beta chains were confirmed in vitro to be specific for cytomegalovirus antigens. Correlated functional status among segregating V segments might reflect linkage disequilibrium, but an unknown experimental factor could not be ruled out. According to a later analysis, parvovirus B19, influenza, CMV and Epstein-Barr virus appeared linked to several top co-occurrence clusters. When HLA alleles, especially DR and DQ, strongly co-occurred, attributing TCR associations to individual alleles was difficult. CMV serostatus was the only immune exposure information available for the cohort. Because HLA typing was unavailable for some donors at each locus, only the typed subset was used in association tests. While some public TCRs were present in many individuals, most TCR sequences turned up only very rarely across donors. A total of 150 to 200 TCR beta chains were listed by the study as associated with cytomegalovirus. Because counts were too low, 15 or so rarely observed V segments, including chromosome 9 orphons, were excluded from the earlier analysis of 587 of the donors. At a false discovery rate of 0.05, a later analysis linked under 20,000 TCR beta sequences to specific HLA alleles. In an earlier analysis of under 600 of the donors, most TCR beta V segments were observed in productive rearrangements about 87% or about 30% of the time, broadly matching IMGT annotations. According to a later analysis, most CMV-associated TCR beta chains appeared to be HLA-restricted, and the HLA associations seemed to be driven largely by CMV exposure. Some IMGT-functional V segments, including TRBV6-2 and TRBV6-3, could not be distinguished by the 87-base-pair reads and were therefore excluded. In this cohort, only TCR beta chains were sequenced, and detectable features were limited by the absence of alpha or paired-chain data. The presence/absence analyses assumed that sequencing depth was roughly uniform across donors, and that assumption may not be true. A later analysis found that HLA-associated TCR beta chains were more clonally expanded and had lower generation probabilities than equally common non-associated chains. It was suggested by the authors that the approach could potentially be generalized to other disease states and immunological phenotypes. In both the original and validation cohorts, the classifier was reported to diagnose cytomegalovirus status with high specificity and sensitivity. A further reported finding was that TCR beta sequences accurately predicted the HLA-A and HLA-B alleles for most subjects in the first cohort. An association between a missense DCLRE1C variant and V-gene and J-gene trimming of TCR beta chains was found in a later genetic analysis and replicated in an independent cohort. A later genetic analysis reported fewer N-insertions in productive TCRs among donors in an Asian-associated ancestry cluster than the roughly 690-donor mean.

A word on this clone: Its antigen target is currently unknown. No base quality information exists; no much larger clone differs at one position.

Library construction relied on the immunoSEQ multiplex PCR assay. A mixture of 60 forward primers for TCR Vbeta segments and 13 reverse primers for TCR Jbeta segments was used in the multiplex PCR. The CDR3 region of rearranged TCR beta genes was amplified from genomic DNA by a multiplex PCR assay. On the Illumina HiSeq System, the amplified TCR beta libraries were sequenced as 87-base-pair reads. In the paper's pipeline: Across the 640 or so repertoires, a later analysis counted about 81 million unique TCR beta chains, roughly 11 million of which were shared by at least two donors. Raw reads were error-corrected and collapsed into unique sequences with a nearest-neighbor algorithm that merged closely related sequences to remove PCR and sequencing errors. Alignment of CDR3 sequences to IMGT reference sequences was used to assign V, D and J gene segments. For a sequence to be retained, a match of at least six nucleotides was required to both a V gene segment and a J gene segment. Rearrangements were called productive when the CDR3 lacked stop codons and stayed in frame with V and J; all others were non-productive. Following IMGT convention, CDR3 was defined as the stretch from the second conserved V-encoded cysteine up to the conserved J-encoded phenylalanine. The earlier analysis of about 560 of the donors excluded any sequence lacking an unambiguous match to a single V gene segment. An earlier analysis of 500 to 700 of the donors classified V segments as functional when productive rearrangements were above 56.7% and as segregating when the standard deviation between donors was above 5%. To diagnose cytomegalovirus status from the catalog of TCR beta chain sequences, a statistical classification framework was built. In a later analysis, TCR nucleotide sequences were compared against IMGT/GENE-DB human TR gene sequences so that V and J genes could be assigned. In a later analysis, CDR3 sequences and most-parsimonious VDJ recombination scenarios were assigned using the TCRdist pipeline. In a later analysis, each TCR beta chain was defined by its CDR3 amino acid sequence together with its V-gene family, and reads lacking a unique V-gene family were excluded. To address suspected cross-contamination and a sequencing artifact, a later analysis removed under 600 highly shared, low-generation-probability nucleotide sequences. In a later analysis, a clonal expansion index for each public chain was calculated from normalized within-repertoire ranks of inferred template counts. In a later analysis, generation probabilities were computed using a VDJ recombination model fitted to out-of-frame rearrangements, and the results were checked against IGoR. A later analysis scored TCR-TCR, TCR-HLA and TCR-CMV co-occurrence with hypergeometric tests, applying a repertoire-size bias correction to TCR pairs. To estimate false discovery rates, a later analysis permuted the HLA or CMV assignments 20 times. In a later analysis, co-occurring TCRs were grouped using DBSCAN, and TCRdist sequence similarity was added for clustering within HLA-allele-positive subsets. For co-occurrence clustering, repertoires with fewer than 30,000 or more than 120,000 public chains were excluded, along with four or five repertoires with anomalous nucleotide sharing. This immuneACCESS table, as held by TCRdb, lists in-frame sequences with V and J called but not all clones. Of the missing ones, under half trace to an unresolved V gene in checked studies; the others have no known cause. V and J calls and clone size are copied from that table; D and trimming were computed from the DNA. This sample comprises under 200,000 clones, about 63% of them detected only once. The ten largest clones capture roughly 2.7% of the sample.

In total, more than 500 healthy bone marrow donors made up the cohort. At the time of sampling, all cohort members were nominally healthy, though unrecorded immune exposures were likely present. The donor tested CMV seropositive, placing the donor among the 250 to 350 seropositive members of the cohort. Each donor provided a peripheral blood sample, and peripheral blood mononuclear cells were used for TCR beta sequencing. Genomic DNA extraction from the blood cell samples was performed with the Qiagen DNeasy Blood Extraction Kit. From the germline V gene (reference sequence), CDR1 is LNHNV and CDR2 is YYDKDF. The CDR3 spans 14 residues, from the cysteine through the phenylalanine. Of the read, only the CDR3 DNA is kept; its 42 bases are in frame from base 1. Deletion took 5 bases off V and 8 bases off J, with a span of 15 bases between the germline ends.

What was sequenced was PBMCs. The receptor chain draws on TRBV15 and TRBJ1-4; a tentative D match to TRBD1 spans 5 bases. This receptor was taken from a woman in her forties in good health and CMV-seropositive. The CDR3 reads CATSLWGEREKLFF. In nucleotide form, the sequence is TGTGCCACCAGCCTTTGGGGGGAGAGGGAAAAACTGTTTTTT. Here the CDR3 is joined to the reference TRBV15 and TRBJ1-4 genes, and the full variable domain is: DAMVIQNPRYQVTQFGKPVTLSCSQTLNHNVMYWYQQKSSQAPKLLFHYYDKDFNNEADTPDNFQSRRPNTSFCFLDIRSPGLGDTAMYLCATSLWGEREKLFFGSGTQLSVL.